This T cell receptor (beta chain) was recovered during a study of T cell changes during pregnancy in multiple sclerosis. The CDR3 is 14 residues long. The germline CDR1 and CDR2 sequences are SGHTA and FQGNSA. V was clipped by 5 bases and J by 2 bases, with 12 bases between them. Produced via immunoSEQ multiplex PCR; TCRdb's table is partial and in-frame only. Here the sample spans roughly 46,000 clones, roughly 92% being singletons. Specimen: peripheral blood, collected in the third trimester of pregnancy. The origin of this receptor is a female donor with multiple sclerosis, enrolled in a pregnancy study. This sequence joins TRBV7-2 and TRBJ2-5, with D uncertain. The DNA of the CDR3 is TGTGCCAGCAGCCCCCCTGAGCATCAAGAGACCCAGTACTTC. This gives the protein CASSPPEHQETQYF.